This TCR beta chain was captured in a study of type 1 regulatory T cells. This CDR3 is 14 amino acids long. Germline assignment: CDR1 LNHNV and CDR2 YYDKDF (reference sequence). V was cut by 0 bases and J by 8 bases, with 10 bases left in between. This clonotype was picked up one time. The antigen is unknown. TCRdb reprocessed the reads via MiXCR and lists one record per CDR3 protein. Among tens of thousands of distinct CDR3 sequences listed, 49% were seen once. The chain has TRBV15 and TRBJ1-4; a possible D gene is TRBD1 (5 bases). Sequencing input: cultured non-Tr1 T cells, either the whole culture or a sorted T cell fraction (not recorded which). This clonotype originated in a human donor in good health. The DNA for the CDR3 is TGTGCCACCAGCAGAGATCGGCAGGGAGAAAAACTGTTTTTT. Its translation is CATSRDRQGEKLFF.